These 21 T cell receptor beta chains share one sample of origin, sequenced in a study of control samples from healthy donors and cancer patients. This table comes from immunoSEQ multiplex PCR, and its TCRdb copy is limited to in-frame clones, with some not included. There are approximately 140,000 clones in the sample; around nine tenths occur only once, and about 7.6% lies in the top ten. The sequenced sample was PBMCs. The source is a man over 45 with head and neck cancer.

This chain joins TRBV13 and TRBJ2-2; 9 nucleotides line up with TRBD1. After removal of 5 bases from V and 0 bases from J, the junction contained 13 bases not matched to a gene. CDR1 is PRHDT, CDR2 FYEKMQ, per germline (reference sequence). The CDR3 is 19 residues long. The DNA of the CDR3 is TGTGCCAGCAGCGCCCGGGACAGGGACCTCTTCGCGAACACCGGGGAGCTGTTTTTT. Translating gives CASSARDRDLFANTGELFF.

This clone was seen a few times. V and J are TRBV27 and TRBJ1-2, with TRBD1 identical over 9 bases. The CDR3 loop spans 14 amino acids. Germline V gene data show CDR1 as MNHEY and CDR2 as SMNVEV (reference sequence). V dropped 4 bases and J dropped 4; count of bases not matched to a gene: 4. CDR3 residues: CASSWGQGLYGYTF. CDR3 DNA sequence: TGTGCCAGCAGTTGGGGACAGGGCCTCTATGGCTACACCTTC.

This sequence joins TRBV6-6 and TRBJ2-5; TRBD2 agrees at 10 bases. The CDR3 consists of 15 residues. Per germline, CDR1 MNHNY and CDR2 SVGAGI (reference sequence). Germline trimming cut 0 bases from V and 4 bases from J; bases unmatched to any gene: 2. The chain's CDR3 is CASSYSPSGRETQYF. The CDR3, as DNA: TGTGCCAGCAGTTACTCGCCTAGCGGGAGAGAGACCCAGTACTTC.

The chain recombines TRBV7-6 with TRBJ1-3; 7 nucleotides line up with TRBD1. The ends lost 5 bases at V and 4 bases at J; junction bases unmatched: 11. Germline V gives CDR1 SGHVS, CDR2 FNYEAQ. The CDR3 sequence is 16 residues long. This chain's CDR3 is CASSLILQGTGNTIYF. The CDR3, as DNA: TGTGCCAGCAGCCTCATCTTACAGGGGACGGGAAACACCATATATTTT.

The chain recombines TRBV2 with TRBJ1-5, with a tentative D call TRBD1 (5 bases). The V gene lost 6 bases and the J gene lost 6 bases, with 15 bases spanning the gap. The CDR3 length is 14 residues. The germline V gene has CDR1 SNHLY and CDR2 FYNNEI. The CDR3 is CASRGTGEVQPQHF. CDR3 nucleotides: TGTGCCAGCAGAGGGACGGGGGAAGTTCAGCCCCAGCATTTT.

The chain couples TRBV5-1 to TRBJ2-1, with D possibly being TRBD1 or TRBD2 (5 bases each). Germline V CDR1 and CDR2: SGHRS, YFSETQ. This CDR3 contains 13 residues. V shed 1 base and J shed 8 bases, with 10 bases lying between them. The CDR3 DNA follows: TGCGCCAGCAGCTTGAGCAGGGACGATGAGCAGTTCTTC. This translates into CASSLSRDDEQFF.

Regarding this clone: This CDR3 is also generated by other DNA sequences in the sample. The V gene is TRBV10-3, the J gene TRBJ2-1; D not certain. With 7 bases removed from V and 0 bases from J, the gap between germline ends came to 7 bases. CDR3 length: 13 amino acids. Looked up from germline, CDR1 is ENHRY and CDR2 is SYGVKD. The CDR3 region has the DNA TGTGCCATCAAAGGTTCCTCCTACAATGAGCAGTTCTTC. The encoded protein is CAIKGSSYNEQFF.

DNA for the CDR3: TGTGCCAGCAGTCCTGCAGGACCCCTCAGAACCGGGACCGCTAGACACTACAATGAGCAGTTCTTC. It translates to CASSPAGPLRTGTARHYNEQFF. The V and J genes are TRBV27 and TRBJ2-1; D possibly uses TRBD1 or TRBD2 (5 bases each). V gave up 5 bases and J gave up 3 bases, with 35 bases separating them. This CDR3 has 22 residues. Germline V gene data show CDR1 as MNHEY and CDR2 as SMNVEV (reference sequence).

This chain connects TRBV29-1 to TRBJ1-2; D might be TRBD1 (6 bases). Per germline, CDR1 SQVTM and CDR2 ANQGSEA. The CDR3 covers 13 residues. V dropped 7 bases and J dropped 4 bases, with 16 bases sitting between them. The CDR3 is CSGGPGAPYGYTF. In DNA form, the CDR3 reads TGCAGCGGCGGACCGGGGGCACCCTATGGCTACACCTTC. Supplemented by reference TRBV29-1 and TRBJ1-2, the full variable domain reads SAVISQKPSRDICQRGTSLTIQCQVDSQVTMMFWYRQQPGQSLTLIATANQGSEATYESGFVIDKFPISRPNLTFSTLTVSNMSPEDSSIYLCSGGPGAPYGYTFGSGTRLTVV.

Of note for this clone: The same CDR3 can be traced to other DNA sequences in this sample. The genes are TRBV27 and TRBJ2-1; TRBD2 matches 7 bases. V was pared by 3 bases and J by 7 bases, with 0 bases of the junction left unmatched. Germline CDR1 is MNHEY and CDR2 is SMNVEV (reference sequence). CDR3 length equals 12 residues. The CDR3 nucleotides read TGTGCCAGCAGTTTGGGGGGGAATGAGCAGTTCTTC. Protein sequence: CASSLGGNEQFF.

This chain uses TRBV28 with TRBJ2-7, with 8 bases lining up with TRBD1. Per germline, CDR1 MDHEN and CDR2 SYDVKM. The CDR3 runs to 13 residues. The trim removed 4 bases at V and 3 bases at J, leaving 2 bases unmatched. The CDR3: CASSSGQDYEQYF. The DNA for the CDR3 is TGTGCCAGCAGTTCGGGACAGGACTACGAGCAGTACTTC.

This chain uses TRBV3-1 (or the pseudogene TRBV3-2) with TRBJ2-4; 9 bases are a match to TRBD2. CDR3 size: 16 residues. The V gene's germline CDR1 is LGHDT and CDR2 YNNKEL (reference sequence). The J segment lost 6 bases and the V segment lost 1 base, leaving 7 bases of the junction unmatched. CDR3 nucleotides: TGTGCCAGCAGCCAAGGTCTAGCGGGGTCCCTAAACATTCAGTACTTC. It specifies CASSQGLAGSLNIQYF.

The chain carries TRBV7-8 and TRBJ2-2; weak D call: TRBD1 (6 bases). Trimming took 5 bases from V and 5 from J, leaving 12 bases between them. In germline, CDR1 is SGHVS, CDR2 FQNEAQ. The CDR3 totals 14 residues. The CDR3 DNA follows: TGTGCCAGCAGCCGAGGACAGATGACCGGGGAGCTGTTTTTT. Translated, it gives CASSRGQMTGELFF.

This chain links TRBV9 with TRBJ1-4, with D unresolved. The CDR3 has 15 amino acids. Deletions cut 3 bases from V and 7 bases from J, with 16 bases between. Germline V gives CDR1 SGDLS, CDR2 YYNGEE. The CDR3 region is CASSARGDSFEKLFF. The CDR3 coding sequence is TGTGCCAGCAGCGCTCGCGGGGATAGTTTTGAAAAACTGTTTTTT.

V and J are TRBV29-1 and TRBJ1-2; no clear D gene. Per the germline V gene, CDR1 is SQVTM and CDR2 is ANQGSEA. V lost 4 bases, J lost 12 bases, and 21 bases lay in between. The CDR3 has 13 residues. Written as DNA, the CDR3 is TGCAGCGTTGTCCTCCGGGCGGTGGTTGGTGACACCTTC. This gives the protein CSVVLRAVVGDTF.

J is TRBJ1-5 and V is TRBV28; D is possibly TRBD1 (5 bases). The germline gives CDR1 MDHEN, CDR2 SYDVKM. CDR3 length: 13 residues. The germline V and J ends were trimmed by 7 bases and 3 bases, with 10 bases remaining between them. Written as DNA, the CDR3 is TGTGCCAGCAAGGCAGGGTACAATCAGCCCCAGCATTTT. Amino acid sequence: CASKAGYNQPQHF.

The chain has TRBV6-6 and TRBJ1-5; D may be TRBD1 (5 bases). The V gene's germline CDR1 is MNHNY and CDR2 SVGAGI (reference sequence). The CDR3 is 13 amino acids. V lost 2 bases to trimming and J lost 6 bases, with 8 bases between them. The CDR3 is CASSYQGGQPQHF. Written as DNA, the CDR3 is TGTGCCAGCAGTTACCAGGGCGGTCAGCCCCAGCATTTT.

The CDR3 loop is CASKLFGAYTGELFF. CDR3 sequence (DNA): TGTGCCTCGAAACTGTTCGGGGCATACACCGGGGAGCTGTTTTTT. The rearrangement uses TRBV2 and TRBJ2-2; D is possibly TRBD1 or TRBD2 (5 bases each). Germline CDR1 is SNHLY and CDR2 is FYNNEI. The germline V and J ends were trimmed by 11 bases and 3 bases, with 19 bases remaining between them. There are 15 residues in the CDR3.

This CDR3 is CASSELGPSNSPLHF. The CDR3 DNA reads TGTGCCAGCAGTGAATTAGGGCCAAGTAATTCACCCCTCCACTTT. The chain couples TRBV6-1 to TRBJ1-6; no firm D call. V lost 2 bases and J 6 bases, leaving 11 bases between the germline ends. From germline, CDR1 is MNHNS and CDR2 SASEGT. CDR3 length equals 15 residues.

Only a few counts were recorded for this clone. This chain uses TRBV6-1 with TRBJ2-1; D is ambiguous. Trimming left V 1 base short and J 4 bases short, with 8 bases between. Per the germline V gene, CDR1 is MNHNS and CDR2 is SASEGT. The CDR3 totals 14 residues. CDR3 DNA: TGTGCCAGCAGTGAAGTAGCAGGATACAATGAGCAGTTCTTC. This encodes CASSEVAGYNEQFF.

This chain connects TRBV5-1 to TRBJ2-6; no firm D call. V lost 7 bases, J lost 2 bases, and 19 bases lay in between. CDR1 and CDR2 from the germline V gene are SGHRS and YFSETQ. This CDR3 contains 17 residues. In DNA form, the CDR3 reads TGCGCCAGCCCCCCCCCTAGGTTTAACCCTGGGGCCAACGTCCTGACTTTC. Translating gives CASPPPRFNPGANVLTF.